What follows are 15 T cell receptor beta chains derived from one specimen sequenced in a study of vaccination and CD4 T cells after COVID-19. Oncomine TCR Beta short-read sequencing was applied to DNA from cultured CD4+ T cells. TCRdb re-derived calls from the PCR reads in MiXCR, one entry per CDR3 protein. The top ten hold around 34% of the sample, which has 5,000 or so distinct CDR3 sequences, 25% to 30% seen once. Treatment noted: approximately nine-day PBMC culture with coronavirus spike peptide pools or control peptides (ViraFEST assay). CD4+ T-cell collection from the unexposed donor predated the COVID-19 pandemic (2011-2018). Antigen specificity for these receptors is unknown. Sequencing was done on a sample of CD4+ T cells from blood, cultured in vitro. The receptors originated from a human donor in good health.

The V and J genes are TRBV7-8 and TRBJ2-5, with TRBD1 matching 9 bases. The V gene's germline CDR1 is SGHVS and CDR2 FQNEAQ. The V gene end was trimmed by 3 bases and the J gene end by 3 bases; junction bases not matched to a gene: 5. This CDR3 spans 15 amino acids. CDR3 loop: CASSFGTGLKETQYF. The CDR3 DNA reads TGTGCCAGCAGCTTCGGGACAGGGCTTAAAGAGACCCAGTACTTC.

The sample holds a few counts of this clonotype. The genes are TRBV6-5 and TRBJ1-6, with no clear D. The CDR3 contains 18 residues. The V gene lost 0 bases and the J gene lost 5 bases, with 17 bases spanning the gap. Germline loops: CDR1 MNHEY, CDR2 SVGAGI. In DNA, the CDR3 is TGTGCCAGCAGTTACTCGGGAGAGGTCGGAGGGAATAATTCACCCCTCCACTTT. Protein sequence: CASSYSGEVGGNNSPLHF.

By proportion, this clonotype is medium-sized. The chain combines TRBV6-1 with TRBJ1-2; D is unresolved. Per germline, CDR1 MNHNS and CDR2 SASEGT. With 6 bases removed from V and 3 bases from J, the gap between germline ends came to 17 bases. The CDR3 is made up of 15 amino acids. This CDR3 reads CASRTGTAKHYGYTF. The CDR3 region has the DNA TGTGCCAGCAGAACGGGAACAGCTAAACACTATGGCTACACCTTC.

CDR3: CASGGLLGDTQYF. Here the CDR3 DNA reads TGTGCCAGCGGGGGGCTTTTAGGAGATACGCAGTATTTT. The V and J genes are TRBV2 and TRBJ2-3, with D perhaps matching TRBD1 or TRBD2 (6 bases each). Germline V CDR1 and CDR2: SNHLY, FYNNEI. CDR3 length equals 13 residues. Trimming cost V 8 bases and J 5 bases, with 14 bases left between them.

The sample holds a few counts of this clonotype. The V and J genes are TRBV28 and TRBJ1-2, with 7 positions matching TRBD1. With 6 bases clipped from V and 3 bases from J, the junction kept 7 bases outside the gene matches. The CDR3 extends over 14 amino acids. CDR1 and CDR2 (germline): MDHEN, SYDVKM. The CDR3 DNA reads TGTGCCAGCAGATCGACAGGGACGCACTATGGCTACACCTTC. Translation: CASRSTGTHYGYTF.

Only a few counts were recorded for this clonotype. The chain links TRBV6-4 to TRBJ2-1, with 9 bases matching TRBD2. This CDR3 contains 15 residues. Germline V CDR1 and CDR2: MRHNA, SNTAGT. V was clipped by 2 bases and J by 6 bases; unmatched bases: 5. The CDR3 loop is CASSDRGGDTNEQFF. CDR3 nucleotides: TGTGCCAGCAGTGACCGCGGGGGGGATACCAATGAGCAGTTCTTC.

V usage is TRBV18 and J usage is TRBJ1-6; the match to TRBD1 covers 10 bases. V was pared by 1 base and J by 9 bases, with 9 bases of the junction left unmatched. Germline V gene sequence: CDR1 KGHSH, CDR2 LQKENI. This CDR3 contains 17 residues. The CDR3 DNA reads TGTGCCAGCTCACCACTTCCGGGACAGGGGTTTAGTTCACCCCTCCACTTT. It encodes CASSPLPGQGFSSPLHF.

This clonotype is medium-sized (0.01 to 0.1%). The CDR3 protein is CASSSTGNYGYTF. The CDR3 coding sequence is TGTGCCAGCAGTTCGACAGGGAACTATGGCTACACCTTC. This sequence joins TRBV6-5 and TRBJ1-2, with 7 bases identical to TRBD1. The germline V gene has CDR1 MNHEY and CDR2 SVGAGI. This CDR3 spans 13 amino acids. The V segment lost 4 bases and the J segment 2 bases; nucleotides outside the gene matches: 1.

This clonotype has more than one count but fewer than ten. The rearrangement uses TRBV6-5 and TRBJ2-7; D gene unclear. The V gene's germline CDR1 is MNHEY and CDR2 SVGAGI. V lost 3 bases and J 6 bases, leaving 6 bases between the germline ends. The CDR3 is made up of 11 amino acids. The CDR3 region has the DNA TGTGCCAGCAGTTATCGAGCCGAGCAGTACTTC. Its translation: CASSYRAEQYF.

This chain connects TRBV12-3 or TRBV12-4 to TRBJ1-1, with TRBD1 as a possible D gene (6 bases). V dropped 1 base and J dropped 5 bases, with 11 bases sitting between them. This CDR3 is built from 14 residues. The CDR3 DNA follows: TGTGCCAGCAGTTTAGACAGGGTTGATACTGAAGCTTTCTTT. This codes for CASSLDRVDTEAFF.

This clonotype was counted only a few times. J is TRBJ2-1 and V is TRBV11-2; D is possibly TRBD2 (6 bases). Germline CDR1 reads SGHAT; CDR2 reads FQNNGV. V lost 1 base, J lost 0 bases, and 7 bases lay in between. This CDR3 has 15 amino acids. CDR3 residues: CASSLGGLSYNEQFF. DNA for the CDR3: TGTGCCAGCAGCTTAGGGGGACTCTCCTACAATGAGCAGTTCTTC.

This chain uses TRBV6-5 with TRBJ1-5; D not resolved. There are 16 residues in the CDR3. From germline, CDR1 is MNHEY and CDR2 SVGAGI. The V and J ends lost 2 bases and 0 bases respectively, with 11 bases between them. The CDR3 coding sequence is TGTGCCAGCAGTTACACAAGACCCTATAGCAATCAGCCCCAGCATTTT. Its translation: CASSYTRPYSNQPQHF.

This rearrangement joins TRBV11-2 to TRBJ1-2; D unresolved. Germline V CDR1 and CDR2: SGHAT, FQNNGV. The CDR3 spans 12 residues. V was clipped by 5 bases and J by 4 bases, with 8 bases between them. DNA of the CDR3: TGTGCCAGCAGCACTAGTGGCTATGGCTACACCTTC. It translates to CASSTSGYGYTF. The full variable domain, with the rest looked up from reference TRBV11-2 and TRBJ1-2, is EAGVAQSPRYKIIEKRQSVAFWCNPISGHATLYWYQQILGQGPKLLIQFQNNGVVDDSQLPKDRFSAERLKGVDSTLKIQPAKLEDSAVYLCASSTSGYGYTFGSGTRLTVV.

This rearrangement joins TRBV5-1 to TRBJ2-3, with 10 bases that match TRBD2. The germline CDR1 and CDR2 sequences are SGHRS and YFSETQ. CDR3 length equals 16 residues. V shed 2 bases and J 5 bases; nucleotides not matched to a gene: 8. CDR3 sequence: CASSLERGGSGDTQYF. CDR3 nucleotide sequence: TGCGCCAGCAGCTTAGAGCGGGGGGGCTCGGGAGATACGCAGTATTTT.

The chain employs TRBV30 and TRBJ2-5, with a tentative D call TRBD1 (6 bases). Germline loops: CDR1 GTSNPN, CDR2 SVGIG (reference sequence). Trimming removed 2 bases at V and 5 bases at J, with 12 bases between. CDR3 length: 13 amino acids. The CDR3 DNA follows: TGTGCCTGGAGTACAGGGATGGGGGAGACCCAGTACTTC. Encoded protein: CAWSTGMGETQYF.